Listed below are T cell receptor beta chains from one sample, sequenced in a study of T cells after yellow fever vaccination. Each CDR3 protein gets one entry after TCRdb re-called the 5' RACE reads with MiXCR. The sample records 150,000 to 200,000 distinct CDR3 sequences, approximately 10% being singletons. This specimen consisted of CD8+ T cells sorted from PBMCs, obtained 15 days after the yellow fever booster vaccination. These TCRs come from a man between 18 and 29 years old who received the YFV17D yellow fever vaccine. The conserved cysteine and the conserved F or W are not part of the CDR3 here. Only some rows state a clone size, as once, few, many or a class for expanded clones.

j_gene	v_gene	abundance	CDR3aa
TRBJ2-7	TRBV15	few	ATSRDRRAHEQY
TRBJ2-3	TRBV12-5	few	ASGLTGRLDTTDTQY
TRBJ2-3	TRBV27	few	ASSLILGGGTDTQY
TRBJ1-2	TRBV27	few	ASSLSPGQGIRGYT
TRBJ1-6	TRBV27	.	ASRWGSYNSPLH
TRBJ1-4	TRBV27	.	ASSFTGSQKLF
TRBJ2-5	TRBV23-1	.	ASSQGDYRDRQETQY
TRBJ2-7	TRBV5-1	few	ASSLDAGGDEQY
TRBJ2-1	TRBV4-1	few	ASSQLAGEVSSYNEQF
TRBJ1-2	TRBV27	few	ASSLSSAGGYT
TRBJ2-1	TRBV27	few	ASSPAGGTYNEQF
TRBJ1-1	TRBV29-1	few	SVDGGIGMNTEAF
TRBJ2-5	TRBV7-3	many	ASSLTPERTETQY
TRBJ1-6	TRBV23-1	.	ASSGKEFSSYNSPLH
TRBJ2-7	TRBV5-1	.	ASTSGTSHYEQY
TRBJ1-1	TRBV7-8	many	ASSLVTGDTEAF
TRBJ2-5	TRBV9	few	ASSSRLAGGYQETQY
TRBJ2-7	TRBV11-2	.	ASSLLTYEQY
TRBJ1-5	TRBV5-1	.	ASSLSGVQPQH
TRBJ2-1	TRBV29-1	few	SAGTRVSYNEQF
TRBJ1-1	TRBV10-3	few	AIRGQGPLSEAF
TRBJ2-3	TRBV29-1	.	SVAESSTDTQY
TRBJ2-1	TRBV4-3	few	ASSQDWLGEQF
TRBJ2-5	TRBV20-1	.	SATDRVSLETQY
TRBJ2-1	TRBV10-2	few	ASSERVQGREQF
TRBJ2-3	TRBV29-1	few	SVERGSDTQY
TRBJ2-3	TRBV7-8	many	ASSMGYTGTLDTQY
TRBJ1-2	TRBV7-9	.	ASSPDGTKV
TRBJ1-2	TRBV5-1	.	ASSLMGTENYGYT
TRBJ1-2	TRBV20-1	.	SAATGEGYT
TRBJ1-4	TRBV20-1	few	SAIGTGATNEKLF